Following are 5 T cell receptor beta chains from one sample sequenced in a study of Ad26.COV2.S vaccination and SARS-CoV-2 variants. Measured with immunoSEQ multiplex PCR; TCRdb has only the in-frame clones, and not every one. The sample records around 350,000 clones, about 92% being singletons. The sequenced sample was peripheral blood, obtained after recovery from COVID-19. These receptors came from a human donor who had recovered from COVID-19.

CDR3 nucleotide sequence: TGTGCCACCAGCAGTGGGGGACAGGGGATAGAAAAACTGTTTTTT. It is translated as CATSSGGQGIEKLFF. The V and J genes are TRBV15 and TRBJ1-4, with 10 bases lining up with TRBD1. The J segment lost 8 bases and the V segment lost 3 bases, leaving 6 bases of the junction unmatched. Germline assignment: CDR1 LNHNV and CDR2 YYDKDF (reference sequence). CDR3 size: 15 residues.

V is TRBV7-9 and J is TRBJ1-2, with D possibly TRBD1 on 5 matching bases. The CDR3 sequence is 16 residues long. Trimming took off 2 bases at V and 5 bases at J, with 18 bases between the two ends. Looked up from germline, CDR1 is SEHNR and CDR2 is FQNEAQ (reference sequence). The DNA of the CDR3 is TGTGCCAGCAGCTTAATTTCCGGGCCTGGGACTTATGGCTACACCTTC. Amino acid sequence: CASSLISGPGTYGYTF. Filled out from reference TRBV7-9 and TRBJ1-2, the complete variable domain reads DTGVSQNPRHKITKRGQNVTFRCDPISEHNRLYWYRQTLGQGPEFLTYFQNEAQLEKSRLLSDRFSAERPKGSFSTLEIQRTEQGDSAMYLCASSLISGPGTYGYTFGSGTRLTVV.

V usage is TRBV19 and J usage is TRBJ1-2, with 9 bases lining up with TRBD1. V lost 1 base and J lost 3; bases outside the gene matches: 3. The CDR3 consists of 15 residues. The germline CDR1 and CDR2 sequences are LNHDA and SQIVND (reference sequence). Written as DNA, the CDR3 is TGTGCCAGTAGTATAGCCCGGGACAGGGACTATGGCTACACCTTC. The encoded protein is CASSIARDRDYGYTF.

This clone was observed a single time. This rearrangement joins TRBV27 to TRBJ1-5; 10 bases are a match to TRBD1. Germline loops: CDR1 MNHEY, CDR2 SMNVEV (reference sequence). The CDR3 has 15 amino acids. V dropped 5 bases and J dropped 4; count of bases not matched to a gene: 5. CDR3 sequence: CASSLTGGGNQPQHF. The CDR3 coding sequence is TGTGCCAGCAGTCTGACAGGGGGCGGTAATCAGCCCCAGCATTTT.

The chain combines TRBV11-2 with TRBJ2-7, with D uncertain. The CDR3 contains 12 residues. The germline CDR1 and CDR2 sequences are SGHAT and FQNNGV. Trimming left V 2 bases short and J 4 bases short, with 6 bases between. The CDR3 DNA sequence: TGTGCCAGCAGCTTAAAGGGATACGAGCAGTACTTC. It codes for CASSLKGYEQYF.